What follows is one T cell receptor beta chain and its context. The data originate from a study of OX40 agonist ivuxolimab in advanced cancers. Overall study: Cohort: around 79% men, mean age about 60, aged roughly 23 to 79.

V gave up 1 base and J gave up 5 bases, with 8 bases separating them. Per the germline V gene, CDR1 is LNHDA and CDR2 is SQIVND (reference sequence). CDR3 length: 14 residues. Produced via immunoSEQ multiplex PCR; TCRdb's table is partial and in-frame only. This sample has approximately 74,000 clones; 90% occur once, and the top ten carry around 0.51%. The material sequenced was CD4+ or CD8+ T cells sorted from blood, taken in a trial of the OX40 agonist ivuxolimab. This chain connects TRBV19 to TRBJ1-4, with D possibly TRBD1 on 5 matching bases. The receptor was isolated from an adult with an advanced solid tumor such as melanoma, head and neck, liver or kidney cancer. This CDR3 is CASSIGGVNEKLFF. Written as DNA, the CDR3 is TGTGCCAGTAGTATAGGGGGGGTGAATGAAAAACTGTTTTTT. Complete variable domain (other parts from reference TRBV19 and TRBJ1-4): DGGITQSPKYLFRKEGQNVTLSCEQNLNHDAMYWYRQDPGQGLRLIYYSQIVNDFQKGDIAEGYSVSREKKESFPLTVTSAQKNPTAFYLCASSIGGVNEKLFFGSGTQLSVL.